These T cell receptor beta chains were read from a single sample in a study of OX40 agonist ivuxolimab in advanced cancers. Generated by immunoSEQ multiplex PCR, the TCRdb table keeps only in-frame clones and is missing some. The sample consists of around 66,000 clones, about 85% of them appearing once. The input for sequencing was CD4+ or CD8+ T cells sorted from blood, taken in a trial of the OX40 agonist ivuxolimab. The receptors were gathered from an adult with an advanced solid tumor such as melanoma, head and neck, liver or kidney cancer. The CDR3 runs from the conserved cysteine through the conserved F or W. The D gene is left open where the match is weak. Clone size is shown for a subset of rows, as once, few, many or a class of expanded clone.

D	size	V	J	DNA	CDR3
NA	NA	TRBV5-5	TRBJ2-1	TGTGCCAGCAGCCCCCAGGGGACCTCCTACAATGAGCAGTTCTTC	CASSPQGTSYNEQFF
TRBD1	NA	TRBV18	TRBJ1-2	TGTGCCAGCTCACCCTATGACAGGGTTGTTGGCTACACCTTC	CASSPYDRVVGYTF
NA	NA	TRBV10-1	TRBJ2-7	TGCGCCAGCACCGAATCTTACGAGCAGTACTTC	CASTESYEQYF
NA	NA	TRBV6-1	TRBJ1-1	TGTGCCAGTGGAGGGGCGCTCAACACTGAAGCTTTCTTT	CASGGALNTEAFF
TRBD2	NA	TRBV15	TRBJ2-7	TGTGCCACCAGCAGAGAGATAGCGGGGGGCCCTTTATACGAGCAGTACTTC	CATSREIAGGPLYEQYF
NA	few	TRBV7-2	TRBJ1-2	TGTGCCAGCAGCTACTTGGGGGGCGGGAACTATGGCTACACCTTC	CASSYLGGGNYGYTF
NA	NA	TRBV2	TRBJ2-7	TGTGCCAGCAGTGAACACTACGAGCAGTACTTC	CASSEHYEQYF
NA	NA	TRBV30	TRBJ1-4	TGTGCCTGGATCCCAGGGGCCGGAAAACTGTTTTTT	CAWIPGAGKLFF
NA	NA	TRBV18	TRBJ2-2	TGTGCCAGCTCACCAACCGAGACTACCGGGGAGCTGTTTTTT	CASSPTETTGELFF
TRBD2	NA	TRBV6-1	TRBJ2-7	TGTGCCAGCAGTGCAGGCGGGAGAGGTTACGAGCAGTACTTC	CASSAGGRGYEQYF
NA	NA	TRBV15	TRBJ1-3	TGTGCCACCAGTTACTCTGGAAACACCATATATTTT	CATSYSGNTIYF
TRBD1	few	TRBV6-6	TRBJ1-6	TGTGCCAGCAGTTACGGACAGGGAACGGCAAATTCACCCCTCCACTTT	CASSYGQGTANSPLHF
NA	NA	TRBV6-5	TRBJ2-2	TGTGCCAGCAGTTACTCGACGACTGGGAGCACCGGGGAGCTGTTTTTT	CASSYSTTGSTGELFF
NA	NA	TRBV2	TRBJ2-7	TGTGCCAGCGCAGGGGGGCCGAGCTCCTACGAGCAGTACTTC	CASAGGPSSYEQYF
NA	NA	TRBV6-4	TRBJ1-1	TGTGCCAGCAGTGCTTCGGGGGGGCGCGGGACTGAAGCTTTCTTT	CASSASGGRGTEAFF
TRBD2	NA	TRBV11-2	TRBJ2-2	TGTGCCAGCAGCTTGGGGACTACGGGAGCGGGCGGGGAGCTGTTTTTT	CASSLGTTGAGGELFF
TRBD1	NA	TRBV19	TRBJ1-1	TGTGCCAGTAAAAACATCCGGACAGGGGGTTTCACTGAAGCTTTCTTT	CASKNIRTGGFTEAFF
NA	once	TRBV7-2	TRBJ1-5	TGTGCCAGCAGCTTACCGGGGCAGCCCCAGCATTTT	CASSLPGQPQHF
NA	once	TRBV28	TRBJ2-7	TGTGCCAGCAGTAGAGTTTACGAGCAGTACTTC	CASSRVYEQYF
TRBD2	once	TRBV5-1	TRBJ2-7	TGCGCCAGCAAAGTGGCGGGGGGTTCCGCCTACGAGCAGTACTTC	CASKVAGGSAYEQYF
TRBD1	NA	TRBV29-1	TRBJ2-7	TGCAGCGTGACAGGGCGACCCTACGAGCAGTACTTC	CSVTGRPYEQYF
NA	NA	TRBV6-6	TRBJ2-5	TGTGCCAGCAGCCTCACAGGGCGGGGGGAGACCCAGTACTTC	CASSLTGRGETQYF
TRBD1	NA	TRBV7-6	TRBJ2-7	TGTGCCAGCAGCGCCCCGGGACAGGGTTCCTACGAGCAGTACTTC	CASSAPGQGSYEQYF
NA	NA	TRBV6-4	TRBJ2-2	TGTGCCAGCAGCCGGGACGTTTTCACCGGGGAGCTGTTTTTT	CASSRDVFTGELFF
NA	NA	TRBV5-6	TRBJ2-1	TGTGCCAGCAGCTTGTTACCCCCATTTTACAATGAGCAGTTCTTC	CASSLLPPFYNEQFF
NA	NA	TRBV6-5	TRBJ2-7	TGTGCCAGCAGGGACCTGGGGGGATTCGAGCAGTACTTC	CASRDLGGFEQYF
NA	NA	TRBV18	TRBJ1-5	TGTGCCAGCTCACCACCAGGGGGTAGCAATCAGCCCCAGCATTTT	CASSPPGGSNQPQHF
NA	NA	TRBV6-5	TRBJ2-1	TGTGCCAGCAGTTACTCGAGCACAGGGCCCCTCGGGCAGTTCTTC	CASSYSSTGPLGQFF